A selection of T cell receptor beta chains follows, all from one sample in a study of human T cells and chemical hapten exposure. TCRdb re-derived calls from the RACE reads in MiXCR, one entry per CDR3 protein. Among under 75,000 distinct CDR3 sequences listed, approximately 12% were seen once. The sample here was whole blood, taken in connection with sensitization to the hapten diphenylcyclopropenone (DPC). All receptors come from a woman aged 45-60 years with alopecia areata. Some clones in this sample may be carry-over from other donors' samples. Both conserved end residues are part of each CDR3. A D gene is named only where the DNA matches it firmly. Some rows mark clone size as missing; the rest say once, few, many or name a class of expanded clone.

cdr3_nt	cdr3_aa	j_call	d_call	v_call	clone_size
TGTGCCAGCAGTTATATAAGCCCGGGGGACACCGGGGAGCTGTTTTTT	CASSYISPGDTGELFF	TRBJ2-2	-	TRBV6-6	few
TGTGCCAGCAGCGTAGATCCAACAAATGAGCAGTTCTTC	CASSVDPTNEQFF	TRBJ2-1	-	TRBV9	few
TGTGCCAGCTCCCCGCCGGCCCTTAACTATGGCTACACCTTC	CASSPPALNYGYTF	TRBJ1-2	-	TRBV18	many
TGTGCCAGCAGGGGAACGCCCTCCGGCGCCGGGGAGCTGTTTTTT	CASRGTPSGAGELFF	TRBJ2-2	-	TRBV5-6	many
TGTGCCATCAGTCCGGGACAGGGAGGCAATCAGCCCCAGCATTTT	CAISPGQGGNQPQHF	TRBJ1-5	TRBD1	TRBV10-3	-
TGTGCCAGCAGTTTTCTACAGGGGGAAAACGCCTTC	CASSFLQGENAF	TRBJ1-2	TRBD1	TRBV28	-
TGCAGCGTTGGGCAGGGCACGACCAAAAACATTCAGTACTTC	CSVGQGTTKNIQYF	TRBJ2-4	-	TRBV29-1	-
TGTGCCAGTAGTATTGACGGGGGCCTCGGTCACTACGAGCAGTACTTC	CASSIDGGLGHYEQYF	TRBJ2-7	-	TRBV19	many
TGCAGCGTTGGGGGGGCAGCTAACTATGGCTACACCTTC	CSVGGAANYGYTF	TRBJ1-2	-	TRBV29-1	many
TGTGCCAGCAGCTTAGTAAAGGGCAGTTGGCAGTTCTTC	CASSLVKGSWQFF	TRBJ2-1	-	TRBV11-1	many
TGTGCCAGCAGTACCCTGAGGGGAGCCGAGGATACGCAGTATTTT	CASSTLRGAEDTQYF	TRBJ2-3	-	TRBV7-2	few
TGTGCCATCAGTGGACAGACCACAGATACGCAGTATTTT	CAISGQTTDTQYF	TRBJ2-3	-	TRBV10-3	many
TGTGCCAGCTCACCGCGACAGGGCGCAATAGCTTTCTTT	CASSPRQGAIAFF	TRBJ1-1	TRBD1	TRBV18	many
TGTGCCAGCAGCTCCAGACAGGGGGGTTCCTCCGAGCAGTACTTC	CASSSRQGGSSEQYF	TRBJ2-7	TRBD1	TRBV7-6	-
TGTGCCAGCTCACTTATAGACAGGGGCAATCAGCCCCAGCATTTT	CASSLIDRGNQPQHF	TRBJ1-5	TRBD1	TRBV18	-
TGCAGCGTTGAAGAACCAGCCCGAGAGACCCAGTACTTC	CSVEEPARETQYF	TRBJ2-5	-	TRBV29-1	many
TGCGCCAGCAGCTTTAGCGGATCGAGCTCCTACGAGCAGTACTTC	CASSFSGSSSYEQYF	TRBJ2-7	-	TRBV5-1	-
TGCAGTGCTAGGGACAGGGGTTCACGGGACGAGCAGTACTTC	CSARDRGSRDEQYF	TRBJ2-7	TRBD1	TRBV20-1	many
TGTGCCAGTACCCGACCAGGCCCTGGCTACACCTTC	CASTRPGPGYTF	TRBJ1-2	-	TRBV19	many
TGTGCCAGCACCCCTAAAAAAGAAGGGCTCGGTGAAAAACTGTTTTTT	CASTPKKEGLGEKLFF	TRBJ1-4	-	TRBV5-5	many
TGTGCCAGCAGTTTTTGGACAGGGAAGAGGACCCAGTACTTC	CASSFWTGKRTQYF	TRBJ2-5	TRBD1	TRBV28	many
TGTGCTAGTGGTTTGGGGAGGGGAGATACGCAGTATTTT	CASGLGRGDTQYF	TRBJ2-3	-	TRBV12-5	-
TGTGCCAGCAGTTTAATGGGTCGTCGTGACAGCGAGCAGTACTTC	CASSLMGRRDSEQYF	TRBJ2-7	-	TRBV12-3/TRBV12-4	many
TGTGCCAGCAGTTATGGTGGTCAAGAGACCCAGTACTTC	CASSYGGQETQYF	TRBJ2-5	-	TRBV6-5	few
TGTGCCAGCAGCCCTTCCTTTGGCTACACCTTC	CASSPSFGYTF	TRBJ1-2	-	TRBV6-2/TRBV6-3	-
TGTGCCAGCTCACCCTTAACCGCAGACAGGGCGAACACTGAAGCTTTCTTT	CASSPLTADRANTEAFF	TRBJ1-1	TRBD1	TRBV18	-
TGTGCCAGCAGTTTCGTCGGGGGCTTGATGTATTCTGGGGCCAACGTCCTGACTTTC	CASSFVGGLMYSGANVLTF	TRBJ2-6	-	TRBV27	few
TGCGCCAGCAGCCAAGATTATTGGGGGGCTGGGGAAGCTTTCTTT	CASSQDYWGAGEAFF	TRBJ1-1	-	TRBV4-3	many
TGCAGCGTTCGGGAAAACTATGGCTACACCTTC	CSVRENYGYTF	TRBJ1-2	-	TRBV29-1	many
TGTGCCAGCAGTTTCTCAGGCCCCACCAACACCGGGGAGCTGTTTTTT	CASSFSGPTNTGELFF	TRBJ2-2	-	TRBV12-3/TRBV12-4	many
TGCGCCAGCAGCCCAGGGGGCATCGGCAATCAGCCCCAGCATTTT	CASSPGGIGNQPQHF	TRBJ1-5	TRBD1	TRBV5-1	-
TGTGCCAGCAGCTTTTACTGGCCGAAGAACACTGAAGCTTTCTTT	CASSFYWPKNTEAFF	TRBJ1-1	-	TRBV5-5	-
TGTGCCAGCAGCCAAGGACAGGGGAATCAGCCCCAGCATTTT	CASSQGQGNQPQHF	TRBJ1-5	TRBD1	TRBV3-1	few
TGTGCCAGCAGCCGGACTGGTGGGGGGACATATGGCTACACCTTC	CASSRTGGGTYGYTF	TRBJ1-2	-	TRBV14	-
TGCAGTGCAACGGGACAGCGGAACACTGAAGCTTTCTTT	CSATGQRNTEAFF	TRBJ1-1	TRBD1	TRBV20-1	many
TGCAGTGCTCAAACCCCGACAGCAGCCAATGAGCAGTTCTTC	CSAQTPTAANEQFF	TRBJ2-1	-	TRBV20-1	many
TGTGCCAGCAGCTCCCGGCCGGGGACAGGGGGCGAGCAGTACTTC	CASSSRPGTGGEQYF	TRBJ2-7	TRBD1	TRBV7-8	-
TGTGCCAGCTTCAGGGAGGGGAGCTACGAGCAGTACTTC	CASFREGSYEQYF	TRBJ2-7	TRBD2	TRBV28	many
TGTGCCAGCACGAACACCGGGGAGCTGTTTTTT	CASTNTGELFF	TRBJ2-2	-	TRBV6-1	-
TGTGCCAGCAGTCCCCGGAGCGGTCAGCCCCAGCATTTT	CASSPRSGQPQHF	TRBJ1-5	-	TRBV6-5	-
TGTGCCAGCAGTGAAGTTCTGGGCGGGGGGCCCAACAATGAGCAGTTCTTC	CASSEVLGGGPNNEQFF	TRBJ2-1	TRBD2	TRBV2	few
TGCAGTGCTTCCCGCCGGCAATTATATGGCTACACCTTC	CSASRRQLYGYTF	TRBJ1-2	-	TRBV20-1	-
TGCGCCAGCAGATGGAGCCTGAATGAGCAGTTCTTC	CASRWSLNEQFF	TRBJ2-1	-	TRBV5-1	few
TGTGCCAGCAGTCCCGGGGGACAGGACGATGGCTACACCTTC	CASSPGGQDDGYTF	TRBJ1-2	TRBD1	TRBV28	many
TGTGCCAGCGGGGACCGGGACAGACCTCAGTTCTTC	CASGDRDRPQFF	TRBJ2-1	TRBD1	TRBV6-5	many
TGCAGCGCGGGACAAAACACCGGGGAGCTGTTTTTT	CSAGQNTGELFF	TRBJ2-2	-	TRBV29-1	many
TGCGCCAGCAGCCAAGATCCCAGCGACAGGGGGTATCCCTACGAGCAGTACTTC	CASSQDPSDRGYPYEQYF	TRBJ2-7	TRBD1	TRBV4-3	few
TGTGCCAGCAGTGCCTCCCGGACAGCTCCGTGGGGCTACACCTTC	CASSASRTAPWGYTF	TRBJ1-2	-	TRBV6-2/TRBV6-3	-
TGTGCCAGTAGTGCCGTGGACAGGGGGCTTCATCAGCCCCAGCATTTT	CASSAVDRGLHQPQHF	TRBJ1-5	TRBD1	TRBV19	many
TGCGCCAGCAGCTTAGTCCGACACTCACCAAACAATGAGCAGTTCTTC	CASSLVRHSPNNEQFF	TRBJ2-1	-	TRBV5-1	many
TGTGCCAGCAGCTGGGGATCGGATACGCAGTATTTT	CASSWGSDTQYF	TRBJ2-3	-	TRBV5-6	few
TGTGCCAGCAGCTTAGGCGACTCATTGGTCCAGGACGCTTTCTTT	CASSLGDSLVQDAFF	TRBJ1-1	-	TRBV7-9	many
TGTGCCAGCCGTGAGGAAGCTAATGAAAAACTGTTTTTT	CASREEANEKLFF	TRBJ1-4	-	TRBV6-6	few
TGTGCCAGCCAGGGACAGGGAAGGACTGAAGCTTTCTTT	CASQGQGRTEAFF	TRBJ1-1	TRBD1	TRBV7-2	few